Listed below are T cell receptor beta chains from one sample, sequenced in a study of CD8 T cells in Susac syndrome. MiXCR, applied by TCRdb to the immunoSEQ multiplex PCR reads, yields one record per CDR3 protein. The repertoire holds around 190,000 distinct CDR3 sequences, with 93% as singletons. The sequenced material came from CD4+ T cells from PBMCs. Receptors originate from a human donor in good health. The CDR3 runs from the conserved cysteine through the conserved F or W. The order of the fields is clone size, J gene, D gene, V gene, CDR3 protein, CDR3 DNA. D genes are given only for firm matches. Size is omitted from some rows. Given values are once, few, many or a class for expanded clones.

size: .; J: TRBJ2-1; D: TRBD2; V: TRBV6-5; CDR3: CASSWGTSRNEQFF; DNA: TGTGCCAGCAGTTGGGGGACTAGCCGCAATGAGCAGTTCTTC
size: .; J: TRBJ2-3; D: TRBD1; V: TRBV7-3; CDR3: CASSFQGGTDTQYF; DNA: TGTGCCAGCAGCTTTCAGGGGGGCACAGATACGCAGTATTTT
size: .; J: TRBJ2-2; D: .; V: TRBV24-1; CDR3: CATSGALGTGHTGELFF; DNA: TGTGCCACCAGTGGAGCTTTGGGGACGGGGCACACCGGGGAGCTGTTTTTT
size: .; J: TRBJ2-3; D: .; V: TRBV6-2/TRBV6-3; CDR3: CASSSGIRASDTQYF; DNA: TGTGCCAGCAGTTCCGGCATCCGGGCCTCAGATACGCAGTATTTT
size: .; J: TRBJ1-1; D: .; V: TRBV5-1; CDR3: CASSSLLGTRGLAFF; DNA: TGCGCCAGCAGCTCCCTCCTCGGGACGCGGGGATTAGCTTTCTTT
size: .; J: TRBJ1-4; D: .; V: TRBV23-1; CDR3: CATTFGITNEKLFF; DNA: TGCGCCACCACCTTTGGGATAACTAATGAAAAACTGTTTTTT
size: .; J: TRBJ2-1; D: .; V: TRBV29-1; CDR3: CSVVGVRGGQHNEQFF; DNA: TGCAGCGTTGTCGGAGTGAGGGGGGGCCAACACAATGAGCAGTTCTTC
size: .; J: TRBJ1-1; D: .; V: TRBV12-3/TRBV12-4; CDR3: CASSLIRNTEAFF; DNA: TGTGCCAGCAGTTTAATTAGGAACACTGAAGCTTTCTTT
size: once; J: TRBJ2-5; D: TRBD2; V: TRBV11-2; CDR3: CASSLRTSGGAGTQYF; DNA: TGTGCCAGCAGCTTACGGACTAGCGGGGGGGCGGGGACCCAGTACTTC
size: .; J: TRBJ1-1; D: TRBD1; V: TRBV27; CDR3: CASNLRGLAQNTEAFF; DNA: TGTGCCAGCAACCTAAGGGGGCTCGCACAGAACACTGAAGCTTTCTTT
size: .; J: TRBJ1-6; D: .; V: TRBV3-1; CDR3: CASSQGGNSHNSPLHF; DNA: TGTGCCAGCAGCCAAGGAGGGAACTCCCATAATTCACCCCTCCACTTT
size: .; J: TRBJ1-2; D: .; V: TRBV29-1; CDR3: CSVERGDSYGYTF; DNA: TGCAGCGTTGAACGGGGGGATAGCTATGGCTACACCTTC
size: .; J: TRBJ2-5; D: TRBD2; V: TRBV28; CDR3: CASRPPGGGETQYF; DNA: TGTGCCAGCAGACCCCCGGGGGGAGGGGAGACCCAGTACTTC
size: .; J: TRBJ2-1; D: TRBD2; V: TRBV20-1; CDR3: CSAPGLAGLGEQFF; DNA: TGCAGTGCCCCAGGACTAGCCGGGTTGGGTGAGCAGTTCTTC
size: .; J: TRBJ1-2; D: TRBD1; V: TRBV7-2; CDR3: CASSSRGLGYYGYTF; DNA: TGTGCCAGCAGCTCCAGGGGGCTGGGGTACTATGGCTACACCTTC
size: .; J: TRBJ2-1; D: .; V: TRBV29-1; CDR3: CSVQRTFYNEQFF; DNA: TGCAGCGTGCAGAGGACGTTCTACAATGAGCAGTTCTTC
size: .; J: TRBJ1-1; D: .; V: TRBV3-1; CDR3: CASSKGQYTEAFF; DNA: TGTGCCAGCAGTAAAGGACAGTACACTGAAGCTTTCTTT
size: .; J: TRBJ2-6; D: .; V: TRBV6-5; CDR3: CASSYTRVGANVLTF; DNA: TGTGCCAGCAGTTACACCAGGGTTGGGGCCAACGTCCTGACTTTC
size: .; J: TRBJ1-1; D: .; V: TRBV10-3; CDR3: CAISESRQILTEAFF; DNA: TGTGCCATCAGTGAGTCAAGGCAGATCCTCACTGAAGCTTTCTTT
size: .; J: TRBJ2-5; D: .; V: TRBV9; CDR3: CASSVHSQDQETQYF; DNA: TGTGCCAGCAGCGTACACAGCCAGGACCAAGAGACCCAGTACTTC
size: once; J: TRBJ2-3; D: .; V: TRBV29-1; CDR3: CSGSGIDTQYF; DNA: TGCAGCGGTTCAGGGATCGATACGCAGTATTTT
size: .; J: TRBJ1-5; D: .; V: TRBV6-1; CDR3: CASSLRSHNEQPQHF; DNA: TGTGCCAGCAGTCTACGGTCCCACAATGAGCAGCCCCAGCATTTT
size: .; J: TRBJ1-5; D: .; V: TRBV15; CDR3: CATSGPMRTGGQPQHF; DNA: TGTGCCACCAGCGGACCAATGCGGACGGGCGGTCAGCCCCAGCATTTT
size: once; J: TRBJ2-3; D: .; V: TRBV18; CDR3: CASSPRPPTDTQYF; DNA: TGTGCCAGCTCACCTCGACCCCCCACAGATACGCAGTATTTT
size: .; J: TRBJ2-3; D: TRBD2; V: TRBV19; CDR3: CASSIPPGTSGGASTDTQYF; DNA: TGTGCCAGTAGTATTCCTCCCGGGACTAGCGGGGGTGCTAGCACAGATACGCAGTATTTT
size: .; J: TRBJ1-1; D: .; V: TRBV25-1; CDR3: CASSEYGGNTEAFF; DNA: TGTGCCAGCAGTGAATATGGGGGGAACACTGAAGCTTTCTTT
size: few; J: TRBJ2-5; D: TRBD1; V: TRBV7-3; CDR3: CASSPTPDREAVTQYF; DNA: TGTGCCAGCAGCCCTACCCCGGACAGGGAGGCTGTAACCCAGTACTTC
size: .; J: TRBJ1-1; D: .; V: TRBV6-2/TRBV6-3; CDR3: CASSSPGQPNTEAFF; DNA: TGTGCCAGCAGTTCCCCCGGGCAGCCTAACACTGAAGCTTTCTTT